This T cell receptor (beta chain) was identified during a study of early T cells in non-severe SARS-CoV-2 infection. Study-wide findings and caveats: Reliance on VDJdb matching favored anti-spike CD8 responses; private and CD4 specificities were missed.

This clonotype showed up many times. Its cognate antigen is unknown. V shed 5 bases, J shed 6 bases, and the junction held 7 bases outside the gene matches. CDR3 size: 13 residues. Germline CDR1 reads SGHTA; CDR2 reads FQGNSA. TCRdb independently ran MiXCR on the 5' RACE reads; one entry per CDR3 protein. The data show about 54,000 distinct CDR3 sequences, with roughly 8% seen just once and roughly 10% held by the top ten. This chain uses TRBV7-2 with TRBJ2-7; 7 bases align to TRBD2. The input for sequencing was whole blood, taken at baseline. This TCR derives from an adult who was a healthcare worker with PCR-confirmed SARS-CoV-2 infection or an uninfected control (not recorded which). The CDR3 coding sequence is TGTGCCAGCAGCCCGGGACTAAGCGCCGAGCAGTACTTC. The encoded protein is CASSPGLSAEQYF. The full variable domain, in which reference TRBV7-2 and TRBJ2-7 provide the parts outside the CDR3, is GAGVSQSPSNKVTEKGKDVELRCDPISGHTALYWYRQSLGQGLEFLIYFQGNSAPDKSGLPSDRFSAERTGGSVSTLTIQRTQQEDSAVYLCASSPGLSAEQYFGPGTRLTVT.